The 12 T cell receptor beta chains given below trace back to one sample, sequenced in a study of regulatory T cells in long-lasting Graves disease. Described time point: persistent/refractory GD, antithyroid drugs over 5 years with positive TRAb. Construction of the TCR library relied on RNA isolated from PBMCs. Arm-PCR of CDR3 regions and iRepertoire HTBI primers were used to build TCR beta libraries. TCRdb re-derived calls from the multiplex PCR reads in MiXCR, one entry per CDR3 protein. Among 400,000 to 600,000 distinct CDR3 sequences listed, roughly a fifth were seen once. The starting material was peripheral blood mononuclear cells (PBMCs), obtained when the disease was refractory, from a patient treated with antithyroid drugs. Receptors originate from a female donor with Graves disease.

The CDR3 reads CAGNLHQGVLHF. The CDR3 coding sequence is TGTGCCGGCAATTTGCACCAGGGAGTCCTCCACTTT. V is TRBV12-3 or TRBV12-4 and J is TRBJ1-6, with D perhaps TRBD1 (5 bases). Between the trimmed V and J ends, which lost 11 bases and 15 bases, there was a span of 20 bases. This CDR3 is built from 12 residues.

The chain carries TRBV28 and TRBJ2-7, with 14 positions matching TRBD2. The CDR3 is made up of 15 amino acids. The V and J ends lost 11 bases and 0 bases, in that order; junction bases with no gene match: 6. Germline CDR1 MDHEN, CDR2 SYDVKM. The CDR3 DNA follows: TGTGCCGGCGGGACTAGCGGGGGTCTCTCCTACGAGCAGTACTTC. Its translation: CAGGTSGGLSYEQYF. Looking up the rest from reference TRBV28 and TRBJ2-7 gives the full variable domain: DVKVTQSSRYLVKRTGEKVFLECVQDMDHENMFWYRQDPGLGLRLIYFSYDVKMKEKGDIPEGYSVSREKKERFSLILESASTNQTSMYLCAGGTSGGLSYEQYFGPGTRLTVT.

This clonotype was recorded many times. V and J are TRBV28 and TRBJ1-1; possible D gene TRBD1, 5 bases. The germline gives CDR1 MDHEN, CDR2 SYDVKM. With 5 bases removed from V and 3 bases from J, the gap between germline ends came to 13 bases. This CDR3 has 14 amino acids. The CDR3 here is CASSPREEDTEAFF. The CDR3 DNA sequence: TGTGCCAGCAGTCCCAGGGAGGAGGACACTGAAGCTTTCTTT.

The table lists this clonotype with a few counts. The DNA for the CDR3 is TGTGCCAGCAGCTATCGACTAGCGGGGGACCAAGAGACCCAGTACTTC. This translates into CASSYRLAGDQETQYF. This sequence joins TRBV11-1 and TRBJ2-5; 12 bases are shared with TRBD2. The CDR3 runs 16 residues. CDR1 and CDR2 from the germline V gene are SGHAT and FQDESV (reference sequence). J gave up 0 bases and V 4 bases, and 3 bases lay outside the gene matches.

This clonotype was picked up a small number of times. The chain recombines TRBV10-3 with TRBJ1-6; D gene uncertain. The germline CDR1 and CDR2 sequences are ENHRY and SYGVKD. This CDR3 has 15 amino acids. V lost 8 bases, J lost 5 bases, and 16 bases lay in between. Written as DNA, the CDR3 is TGTGCCATCGGGCGTCGGGGTGGCCATAATTCACCCCTCCACTTT. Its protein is CAIGRRGGHNSPLHF.

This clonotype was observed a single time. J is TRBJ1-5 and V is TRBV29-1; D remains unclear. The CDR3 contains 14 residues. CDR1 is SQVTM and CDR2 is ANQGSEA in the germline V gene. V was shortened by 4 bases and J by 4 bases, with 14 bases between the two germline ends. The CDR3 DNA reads TGCAGCGTTGTGATCGGCGACCTTAATCAGCCCCAGCATTTT. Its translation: CSVVIGDLNQPQHF.

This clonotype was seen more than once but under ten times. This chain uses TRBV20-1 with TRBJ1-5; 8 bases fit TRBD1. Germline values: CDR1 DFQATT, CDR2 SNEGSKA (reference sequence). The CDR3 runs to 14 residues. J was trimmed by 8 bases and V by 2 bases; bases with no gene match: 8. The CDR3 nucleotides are TGCAGTGCTAGATTTGGACAGGGTTACGAGCCCCAGCATTTT. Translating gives CSARFGQGYEPQHF.

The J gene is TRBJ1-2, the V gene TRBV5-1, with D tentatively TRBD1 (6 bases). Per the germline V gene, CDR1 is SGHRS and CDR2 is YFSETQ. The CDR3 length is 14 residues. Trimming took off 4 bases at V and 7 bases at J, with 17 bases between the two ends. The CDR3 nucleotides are TGCGCCAGCAGCCGAGCGACAGGAGGGGCTGGCTACACCTTC. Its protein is CASSRATGGAGYTF.

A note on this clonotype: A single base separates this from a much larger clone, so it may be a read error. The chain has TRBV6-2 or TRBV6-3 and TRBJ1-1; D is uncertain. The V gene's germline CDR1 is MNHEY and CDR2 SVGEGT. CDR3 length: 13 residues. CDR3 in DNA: TGTGCCAGCAGTCCGACAAGGAACACTGAAGCTTCCTTT. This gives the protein CASSPTRNTEASF.

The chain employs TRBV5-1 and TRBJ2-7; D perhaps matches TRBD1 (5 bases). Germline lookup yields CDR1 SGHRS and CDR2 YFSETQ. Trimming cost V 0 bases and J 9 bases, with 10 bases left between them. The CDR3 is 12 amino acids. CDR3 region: CASSLVTDGQYF. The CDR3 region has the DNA TGCGCCAGCAGCTTGGTGACAGACGGGCAGTACTTC. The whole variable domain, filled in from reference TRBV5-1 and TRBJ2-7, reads KAGVTQTPRYLIKTRGQQVTLSCSPISGHRSVSWYQQTPGQGLQFLFEYFSETQRNKGNFPGRFSGRQFSNSRSEMNVSTLELGDSALYLCASSLVTDGQYFGPGTRLTVT.

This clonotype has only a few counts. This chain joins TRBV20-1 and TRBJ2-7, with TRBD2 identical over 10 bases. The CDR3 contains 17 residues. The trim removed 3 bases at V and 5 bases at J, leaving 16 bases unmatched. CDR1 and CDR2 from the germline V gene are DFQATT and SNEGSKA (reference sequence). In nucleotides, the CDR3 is TGCAGTGCTAGTGCCCTGGCTAGCGGGAGATTAGGGGACGAGCAGTACTTC. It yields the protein CSASALASGRLGDEQYF.

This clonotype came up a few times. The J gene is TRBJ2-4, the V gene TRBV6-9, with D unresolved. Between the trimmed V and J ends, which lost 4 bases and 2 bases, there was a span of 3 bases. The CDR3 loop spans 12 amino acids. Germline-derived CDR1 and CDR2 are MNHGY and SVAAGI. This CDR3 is CASSSPKNIQYF. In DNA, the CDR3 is TGTGCCAGCAGTTCTCCCAAAAACATTCAGTACTTC.